This TCR beta chain was profiled in a study of tumor and adjacent non-tumor tissue in lung cancer. The CDR3 contains 17 residues. The library came from three nested PCR rounds adapted from ARM-PCR protocols. TCRdb re-derived calls from the multiplex PCR reads in MiXCR, one entry per CDR3 protein. The sample lists tens of thousands of distinct CDR3 sequences; about 80% were seen once. This clonotype came up a few times. This sample's RNA came from whole unsorted tissue. More than 3 cm separated this lung sample from the edge of the tumor. The chain links TRBV21-1 to TRBJ1-3; the listed D gene, TRBD1, was not tested against the DNA. TRBV21-1 is listed as a pseudogene. The sample comprised distant non-tumor lung tissue. The receptor comes from a woman in her sixties or seventies with non-small cell lung cancer. The CDR3 nucleotides read TGTGCCAGCAGCAAATCATTCAGGGGCTGGGGGGGAAACACCATATATTTT. This sequence encodes CASSKSFRGWGGNTIYF.